The following is a T cell receptor (beta chain) sequence with its context. Here immunoSEQ multiplex PCR was the method, and the copy in TCRdb shows in-frame clones only, minus some. The sample yields some 200,000 clones, approximately 79% seen once. The entry originates in a study of blood T cell repertoires in COVID-19. At the level of the study: PBMCs, B-cell-depleted T cells, or T cells provided the cDNA or gDNA that made up the material.

Input material: peripheral blood. This TCR came from a man aged 25 to 45 with active or convalescent COVID-19.

CDR3 amino acids: CASSLGQGYVWTEAFF. In nucleotides, the CDR3 is TGTGCCAGCAGTTTAGGGCAGGGTTACGTCTGGACTGAAGCTTTCTTT. The rearrangement uses TRBV27 and TRBJ1-1; D is perhaps TRBD1 (5 bases). The V gene's germline CDR1 is MNHEY and CDR2 SMNVEV (reference sequence). V dropped 2 bases and J dropped 5 bases, with 18 bases sitting between them. This CDR3 is 16 amino acids long.